This TCR beta chain appears in the sequencing data of a study of blood T cell repertoires in COVID-19. Study in general: Nucleic acid was either cDNA or gDNA, and it came from T cells, B-cell-depleted T cells, or PBMCs.

Assay: immunoSEQ multiplex PCR; the TCRdb copy retains only in-frame clones and omits some. The table lists 160,000 or so clones, 80% to 90% of them singletons, with approximately 8% in the top ten. Trimming took 7 bases from V and 5 from J; bases not matched to a gene: 2. This CDR3 has 11 amino acids. Germline assignment: CDR1 SGHRS and CDR2 YFSETQ. The study drew participants aged about 18 to 89 years from approximately 25 US areas. Clinical history reported by participants formed the basis on which cohorts were assigned. Recovered status in Cohort 3 required two negative PCRs, clearance, or symptom resolution.

The chain links TRBV5-1 to TRBJ2-7; 8 bases align to TRBD1. This TCR was sampled from a woman between 50 and 59 years old who had recovered from COVID-19. The material sequenced was PBMCs or T cells enriched from blood (not recorded which). The CDR3 DNA follows: TGCGCCAGCCGGACAGGGAACGAGCAGTACTTC. Amino acid sequence: CASRTGNEQYF.